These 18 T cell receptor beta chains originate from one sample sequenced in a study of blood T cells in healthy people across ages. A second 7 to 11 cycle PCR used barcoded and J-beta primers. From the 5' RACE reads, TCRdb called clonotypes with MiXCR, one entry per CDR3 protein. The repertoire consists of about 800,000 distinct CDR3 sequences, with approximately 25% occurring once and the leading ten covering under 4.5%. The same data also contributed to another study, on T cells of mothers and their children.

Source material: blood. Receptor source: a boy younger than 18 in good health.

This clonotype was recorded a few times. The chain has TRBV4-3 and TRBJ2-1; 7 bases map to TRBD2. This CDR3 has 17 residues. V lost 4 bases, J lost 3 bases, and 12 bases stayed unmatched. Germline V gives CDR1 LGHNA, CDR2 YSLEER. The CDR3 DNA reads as TGCGCCAGCAGCCTCTCAATGACTAGCCCAAACTACAATGAGCAGTTCTTC. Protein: CASSLSMTSPNYNEQFF.

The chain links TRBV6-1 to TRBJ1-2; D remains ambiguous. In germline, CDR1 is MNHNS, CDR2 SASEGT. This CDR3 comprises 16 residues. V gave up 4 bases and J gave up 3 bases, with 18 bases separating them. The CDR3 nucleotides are TGTGCCAGCAGTGCACCTAGGTTAGGGCTATACTATGGCTACACCTTC. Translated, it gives CASSAPRLGLYYGYTF.

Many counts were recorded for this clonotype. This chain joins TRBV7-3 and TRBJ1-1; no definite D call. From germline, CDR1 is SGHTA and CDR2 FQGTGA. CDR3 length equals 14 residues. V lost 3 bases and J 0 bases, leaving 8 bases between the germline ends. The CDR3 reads CASSLGYMNTEAFF. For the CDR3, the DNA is TGTGCCAGCAGCTTGGGGTACATGAACACTGAAGCTTTCTTT.

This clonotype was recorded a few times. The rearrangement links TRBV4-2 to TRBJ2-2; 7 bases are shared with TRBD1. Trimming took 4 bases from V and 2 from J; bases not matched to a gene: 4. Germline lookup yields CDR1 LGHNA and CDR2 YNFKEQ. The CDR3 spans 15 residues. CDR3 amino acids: CASSRTGPNTGELFF. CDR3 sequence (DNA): TGTGCCAGCAGCCGGACAGGCCCAAACACCGGGGAGCTGTTTTTT.

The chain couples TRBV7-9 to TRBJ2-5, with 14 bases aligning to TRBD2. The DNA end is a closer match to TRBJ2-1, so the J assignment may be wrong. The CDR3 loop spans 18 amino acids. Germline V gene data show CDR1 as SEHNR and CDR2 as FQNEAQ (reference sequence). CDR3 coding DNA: TGTGCCAGCAGCTTAGGGGGAGGACCGGGACTAGCGGGAGATGAGCAGTTCTTC. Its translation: CASSLGGGPGLAGDEQFF.

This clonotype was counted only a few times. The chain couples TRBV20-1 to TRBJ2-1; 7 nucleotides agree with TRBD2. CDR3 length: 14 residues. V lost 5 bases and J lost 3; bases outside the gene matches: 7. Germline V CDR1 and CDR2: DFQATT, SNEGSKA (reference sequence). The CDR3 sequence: CSAEVGGDYNEQFF. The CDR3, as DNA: TGCAGTGCTGAGGTGGGGGGGGACTACAATGAGCAGTTCTTC.

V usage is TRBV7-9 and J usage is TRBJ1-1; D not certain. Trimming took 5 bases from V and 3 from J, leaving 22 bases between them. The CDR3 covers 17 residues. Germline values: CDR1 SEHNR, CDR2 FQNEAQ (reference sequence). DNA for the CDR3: TGTGCCAGCAGCCCAGGTCGGGCCCCCGAGTGGGACACTGAAGCTTTCTTT. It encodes CASSPGRAPEWDTEAFF.

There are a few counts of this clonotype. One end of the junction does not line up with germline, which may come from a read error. CDR3 loop: CASSQRSGETQYF. CDR3 coding DNA: TGTGCTAGCAGCCAAAGGTCGGGAGAGACCCAGTACTTC. V is TRBV7-7 and J is TRBJ2-5; D is ambiguous. The CDR3 has 13 amino acids. Germline-derived CDR1 and CDR2 are SSHAT and FNYEAQ (reference sequence).

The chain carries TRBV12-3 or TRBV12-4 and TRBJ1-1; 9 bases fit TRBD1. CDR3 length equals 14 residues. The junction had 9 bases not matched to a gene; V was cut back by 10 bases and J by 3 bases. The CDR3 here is CAISPGQGHTEAFF. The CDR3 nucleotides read TGTGCCATCTCGCCGGGACAGGGCCACACTGAAGCTTTCTTT.

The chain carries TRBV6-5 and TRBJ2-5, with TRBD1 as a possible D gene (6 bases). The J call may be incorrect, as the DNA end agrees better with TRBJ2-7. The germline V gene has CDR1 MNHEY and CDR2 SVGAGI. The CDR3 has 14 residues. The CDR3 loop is CASSYGNRESEQYF. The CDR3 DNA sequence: TGTGCCAGCAGTTATGGGAACAGGGAAAGCGAGCAGTACTTC.

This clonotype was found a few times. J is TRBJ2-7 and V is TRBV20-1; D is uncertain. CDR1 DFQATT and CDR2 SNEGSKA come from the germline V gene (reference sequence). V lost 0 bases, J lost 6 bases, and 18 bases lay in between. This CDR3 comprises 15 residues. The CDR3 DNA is TGCAGTGCTAGAGATCTTGTAACACTTTTAGGCGAGCAGTACTTC. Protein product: CSARDLVTLLGEQYF.

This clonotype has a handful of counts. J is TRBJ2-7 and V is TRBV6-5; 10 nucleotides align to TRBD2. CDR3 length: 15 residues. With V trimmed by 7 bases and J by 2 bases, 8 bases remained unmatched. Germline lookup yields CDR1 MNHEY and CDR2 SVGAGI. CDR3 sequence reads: CASMRGTSETYEQYF. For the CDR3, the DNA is TGTGCCAGCATGAGGGGGACTAGCGAAACCTACGAGCAGTACTTC.

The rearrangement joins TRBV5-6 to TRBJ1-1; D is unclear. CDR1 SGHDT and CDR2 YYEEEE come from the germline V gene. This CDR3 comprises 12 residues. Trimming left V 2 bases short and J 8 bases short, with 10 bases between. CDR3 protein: CASSFAAVEAFF. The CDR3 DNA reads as TGTGCCAGCAGCTTCGCGGCAGTCGAAGCTTTCTTT.

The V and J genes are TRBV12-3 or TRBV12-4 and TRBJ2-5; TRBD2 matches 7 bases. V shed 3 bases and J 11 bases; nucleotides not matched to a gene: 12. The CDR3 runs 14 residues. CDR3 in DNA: TGTGCCAGCAGTTTTAAGCGGGACGGCACGGAGCAGTACTTC. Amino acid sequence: CASSFKRDGTEQYF.

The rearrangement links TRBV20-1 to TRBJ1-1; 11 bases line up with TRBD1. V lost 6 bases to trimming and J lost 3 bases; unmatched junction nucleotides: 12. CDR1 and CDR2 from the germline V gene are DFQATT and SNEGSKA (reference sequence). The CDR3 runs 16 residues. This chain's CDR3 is CSAFTDRGRLDTEAFF. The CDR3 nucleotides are TGCAGTGCCTTCACGGACAGGGGGCGATTGGACACTGAAGCTTTCTTT.

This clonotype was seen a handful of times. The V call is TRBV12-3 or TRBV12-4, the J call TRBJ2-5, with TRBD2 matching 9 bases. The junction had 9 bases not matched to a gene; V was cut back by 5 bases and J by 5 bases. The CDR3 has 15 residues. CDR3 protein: CASSPRGLALETQYF. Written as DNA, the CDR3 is TGTGCCAGCAGTCCCCGGGGACTAGCTTTGGAGACCCAGTACTTC.

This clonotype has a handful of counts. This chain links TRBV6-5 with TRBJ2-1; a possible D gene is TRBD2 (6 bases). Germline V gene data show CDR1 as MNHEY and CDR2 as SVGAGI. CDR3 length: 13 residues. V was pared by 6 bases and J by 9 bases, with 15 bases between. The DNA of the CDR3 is TGTGCCAGCAGCTCGGGGGAATTTGGTGAGCAGTTCTTC. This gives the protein CASSSGEFGEQFF.

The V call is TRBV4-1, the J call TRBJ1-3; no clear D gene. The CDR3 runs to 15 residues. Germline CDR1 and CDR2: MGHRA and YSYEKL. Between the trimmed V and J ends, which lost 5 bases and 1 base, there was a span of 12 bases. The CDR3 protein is CASSTPGISGNTIYF. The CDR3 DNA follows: TGCGCCAGCAGCACCCCGGGGATTTCTGGAAACACCATATATTTT.